Below are 3 T cell receptor beta chains sequenced from a single sample in a study of cytomegalovirus exposure and HLA in healthy donors. PCR amplification relied on 60 Vbeta primers (plus 13 Jbeta primers). This table comes from immunoSEQ multiplex PCR, and its TCRdb copy is limited to in-frame clones, with some not included. The sample has about 140,000 clones, 82% seen once; the top ten hold over 9.5%. What was sequenced was PBMCs. Every receptor here comes from a woman aged 55-69 years in good health and CMV-seropositive.

V is TRBV28 and J is TRBJ1-4, with D unclear. The V and J ends lost 5 bases and 0 bases respectively, with 10 bases between them. This CDR3 comprises 15 residues. CDR1 is MDHEN and CDR2 is SYDVKM in the germline V gene. CDR3 sequence: CASSPWAATNEKLFF. As DNA, the CDR3 is TGTGCCAGCAGTCCCTGGGCAGCAACTAATGAAAAACTGTTTTTT.

CDR3: CAISESKGQGIAEAFF. CDR3 nucleotides: TGTGCCATCAGTGAGTCGAAGGGACAGGGTATAGCTGAAGCTTTCTTT. V gene TRBV10-3 combines with J gene TRBJ1-1; TRBD1 matches at 9 bases. The germline V gene encodes CDR1 ENHRY and CDR2 SYGVKD. The CDR3 consists of 16 residues. With 0 bases clipped from V and 6 bases from J, the junction kept 8 bases outside the gene matches.

This chain connects TRBV19 to TRBJ2-2, with TRBD1 matching over 8 bases. CDR1 and CDR2 from the germline V gene are LNHDA and SQIVND (reference sequence). The CDR3 totals 15 residues. V dropped 7 bases and J dropped 6; count of bases not matched to a gene: 10. The CDR3 loop reads CASTRRGQVPGELFF. The CDR3 DNA reads TGTGCCAGTACCAGGAGGGGACAGGTCCCCGGGGAGCTGTTTTTT.